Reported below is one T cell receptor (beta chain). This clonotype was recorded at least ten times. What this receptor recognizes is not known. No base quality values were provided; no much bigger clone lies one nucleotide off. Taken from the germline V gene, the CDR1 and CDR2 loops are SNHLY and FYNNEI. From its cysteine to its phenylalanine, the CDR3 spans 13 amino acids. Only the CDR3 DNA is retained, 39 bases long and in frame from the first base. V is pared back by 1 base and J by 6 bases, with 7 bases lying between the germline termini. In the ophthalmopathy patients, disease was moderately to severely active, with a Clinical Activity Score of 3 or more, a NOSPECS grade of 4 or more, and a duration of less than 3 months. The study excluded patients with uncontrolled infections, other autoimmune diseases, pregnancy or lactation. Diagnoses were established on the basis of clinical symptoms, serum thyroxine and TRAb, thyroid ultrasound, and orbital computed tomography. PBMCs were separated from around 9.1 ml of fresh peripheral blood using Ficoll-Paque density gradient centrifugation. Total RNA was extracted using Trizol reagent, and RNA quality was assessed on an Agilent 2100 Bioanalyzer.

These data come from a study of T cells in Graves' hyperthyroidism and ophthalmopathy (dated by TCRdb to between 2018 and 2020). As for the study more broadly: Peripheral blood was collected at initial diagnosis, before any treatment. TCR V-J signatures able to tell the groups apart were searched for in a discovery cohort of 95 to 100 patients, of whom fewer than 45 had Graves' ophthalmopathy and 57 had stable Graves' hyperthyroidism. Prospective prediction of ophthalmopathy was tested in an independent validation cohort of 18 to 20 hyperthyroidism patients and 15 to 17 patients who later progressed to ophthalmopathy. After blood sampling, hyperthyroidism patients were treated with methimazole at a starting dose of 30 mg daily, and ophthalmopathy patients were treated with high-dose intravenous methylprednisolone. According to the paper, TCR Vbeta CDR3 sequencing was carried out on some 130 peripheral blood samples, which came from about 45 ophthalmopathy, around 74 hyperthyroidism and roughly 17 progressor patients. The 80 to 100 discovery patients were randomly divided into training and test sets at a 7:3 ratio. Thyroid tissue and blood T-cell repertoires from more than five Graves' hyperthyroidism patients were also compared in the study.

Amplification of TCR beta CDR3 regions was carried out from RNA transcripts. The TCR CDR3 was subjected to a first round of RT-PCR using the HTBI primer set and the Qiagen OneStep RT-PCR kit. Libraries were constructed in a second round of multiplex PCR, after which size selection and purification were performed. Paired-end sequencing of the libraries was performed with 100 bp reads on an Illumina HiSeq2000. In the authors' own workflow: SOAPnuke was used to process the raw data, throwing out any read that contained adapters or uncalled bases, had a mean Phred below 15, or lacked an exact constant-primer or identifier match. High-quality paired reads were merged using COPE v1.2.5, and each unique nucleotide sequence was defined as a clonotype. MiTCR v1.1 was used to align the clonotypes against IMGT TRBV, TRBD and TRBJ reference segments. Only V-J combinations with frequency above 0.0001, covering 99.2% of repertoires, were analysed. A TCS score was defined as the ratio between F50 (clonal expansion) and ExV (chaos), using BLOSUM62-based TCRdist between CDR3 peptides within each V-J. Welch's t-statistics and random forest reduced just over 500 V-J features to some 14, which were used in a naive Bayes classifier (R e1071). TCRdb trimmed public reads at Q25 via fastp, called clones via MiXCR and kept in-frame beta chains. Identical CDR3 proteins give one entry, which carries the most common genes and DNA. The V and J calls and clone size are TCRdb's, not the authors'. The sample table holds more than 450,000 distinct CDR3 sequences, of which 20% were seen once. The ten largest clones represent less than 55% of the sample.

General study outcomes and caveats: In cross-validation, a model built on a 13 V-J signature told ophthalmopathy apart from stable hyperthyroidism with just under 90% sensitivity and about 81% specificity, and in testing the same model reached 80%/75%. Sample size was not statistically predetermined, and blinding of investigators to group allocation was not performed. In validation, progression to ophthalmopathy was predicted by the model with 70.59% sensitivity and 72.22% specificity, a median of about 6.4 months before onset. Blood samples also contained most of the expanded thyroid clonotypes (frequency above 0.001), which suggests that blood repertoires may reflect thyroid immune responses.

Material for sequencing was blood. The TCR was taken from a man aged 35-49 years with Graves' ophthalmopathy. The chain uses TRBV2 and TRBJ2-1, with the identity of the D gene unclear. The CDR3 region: CASSEGYSNEQFF. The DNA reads TGTGCCAGCAGTGAAGGATACAGCAATGAGCAGTTCTTC. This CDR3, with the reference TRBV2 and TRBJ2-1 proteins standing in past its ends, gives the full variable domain EPEVTQTPSHQVTQMGQEVILRCVPISNHLYFYWYRQILGQKVEFLVSFYNNEISEKSEIFDDQFSVERPDGSNFTLKIRSTKLEDSAMYFCASSEGYSNEQFFGPGTRLTVL.